This T cell receptor (beta chain) was recovered during a study of shared clonotypes between healthy human individuals (dated by TCRdb to about 2020). With respect to the entire study: The cohort included three men and a couple of women between 18 and 49 years of age. For each donor, three plates each were used for CD4 naive and CD4 memory, two plates were used for CD8 naive, and one plate was used for CD8 memory. To estimate repertoire size and how much clonotypes are shared between individuals, the study performed deep sequencing of blood TCR repertoires from a few healthy adults. Libraries were prepared and TCR repertoires were sequenced by different laboratories using diverse techniques, in order to increase sequencing depth and limit assay-specific biases. Per donor, leukapheresis produced somewhere between about 0.94 and 9.5 billion PBMCs. Overall results and qualifications from the work: When a handful of donors were compared, the shared fraction of clonotypes was about 5% for naive CD4, around 3.5% for naive CD8, more than 2% for memory CD4, and roughly 0.43% for memory CD8. Incomplete sequencing was indicated by rarefaction of sorted-subset datasets, despite the large sequencing depth. Sampling was restricted to blood, and TCR repertoires in tissue are likely to differ from TCR repertoires in blood. The genetic and exposure-history diversity represented was limited by the small number of donors. Pairwise subsampling indicated that sequencing depth was expected to affect the degree of clonotype sharing among donors. Compared with non-shared clonotypes, the clonotypes found in all four sorted-subset donors had higher generation probabilities. Estimated clonotype richness was generally larger for naive than for memory subsets.

The donors were healthy, HIV-negative adults with no recently reported acute infections or vaccinations. Every donor was a Caucasian adult residing in Nashville, Tennessee, USA. CD4+ T cells were enriched through magnetic negative selection, after which naive cells were positively selected on CD45RA and the remaining negative fraction served as the memory subset. Blood was obtained by leukapheresis, after which PBMCs were separated by Ficoll-Histopaque density gradient centrifugation and cryopreserved in liquid nitrogen vapor phase. Analytical flow cytometry was used to check the purity and quantity of each magnetically sorted T cell population. Each sorted fraction had its genomic DNA isolated and then quantified by UV absorbance on a Nanodrop 2000c. The V end loses 11 bases and the J end loses 2 bases, and a stretch of 13 bases separates them. There are 13 amino acids in the CDR3, from cysteine to phenylalanine inclusive. Only the CDR3 region is kept as DNA, spanning 39 bases read in frame from base 1. Per the germline V gene (reference sequence), LNHDA is the CDR1 and SQIVND is the CDR2.

Remarks on this clone: What this receptor recognizes is not known. No quality values exist for individual bases; no much larger clone is one base distant.

TCR CDR3 regions were amplified from genomic DNA by multiplex PCR using the deep immunoSEQ assay. Extracted genomic DNA from each cell subset was spread evenly across all wells of several immunoSEQ 96-well plates, with each plate serving as a replicate. For sorted subsets, 200 to 250 ng genomic DNA, equal to some 30,000 T cell genomes, was loaded into each replicate PCR. Purified libraries were measured with a Qubit 3.0 fluorometer, size-checked on a Bioanalyzer 2100, and measured again with the KAPA Library Quantification kit. Every immunoSEQ 96-well plate was sequenced on a dedicated single-read 150-cycle Illumina NextSeq 550 flow cell. For the original study's pipeline: The immunoSEQ output contained only junctional sequences without quality scores, so filtering could not match that applied to full-length reads. Sequences were annotated with PyIR, a Python wrapper for IgBLAST v1.9, using IMGT germline references to assign V/J genes and CDR3. Reads were removed for weak V/J assignments (E-value above 1e-6), missing CDR3, stop codons, out-of-frame junctions, or ambiguous translated residues. V3J clonotypes were defined by identical inferred V gene, J gene, and CDR3 amino acid sequence. Percentage overlap between repertoires was computed as shared unique clonotypes divided by the size of the smaller repertoire. RTK rarefaction, the Chao1 estimator, and Recon v2.1 estimates of unobserved clonotypes were used to assess repertoire richness. Generation probabilities for all TCRbeta clonotypes obtained by the gDNA method from several donors were computed using OLGA. TCRdb took over this immuneACCESS table, retaining in-frame rearrangements with V and J assigned. Such tables are incomplete; in checked studies, under half of the missing clones stem from an unresolved V gene, and the remainder is unexplained. V, J and clone size were drawn from that table, and D and trimming were deduced from the DNA. For this sample the table gives about 2.3 million clones, of which more than 85% were detected only once. In total, the top ten clones hold about 0.41% of the sample.

The chain is assembled from TRBV19 and TRBJ1-5; the D region possibly corresponds to TRBD1 (6 bases align). Input material: naive CD4+ T cells from PBMCs. What the cell subset or site label conveys for this sample: CD45RA+ positively selected. This TCR derives from a man between 18 and 29 years old in good health. Some clones in this sample may be carry-over from other donors' samples. This receptor has the CDR3 CASRDIGNQPQHF. The sequence in DNA is TGTGCCTCCCGGGACATTGGCAATCAGCCCCAGCATTTT.